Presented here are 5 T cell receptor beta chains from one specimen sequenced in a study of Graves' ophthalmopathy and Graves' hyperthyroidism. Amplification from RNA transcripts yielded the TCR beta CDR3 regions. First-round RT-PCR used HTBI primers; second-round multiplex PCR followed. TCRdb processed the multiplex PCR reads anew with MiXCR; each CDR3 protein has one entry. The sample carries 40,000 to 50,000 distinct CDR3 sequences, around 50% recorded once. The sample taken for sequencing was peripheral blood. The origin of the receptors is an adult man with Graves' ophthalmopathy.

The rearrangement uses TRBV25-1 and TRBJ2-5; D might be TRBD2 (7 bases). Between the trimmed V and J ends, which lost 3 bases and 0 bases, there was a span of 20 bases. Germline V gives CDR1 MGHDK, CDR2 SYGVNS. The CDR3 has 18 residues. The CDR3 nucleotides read TGTGCCAGCAGTGATGTTTTTACGGGGGGCCGTGACCAAGAGACCCAGTACTTC. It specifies CASSDVFTGGRDQETQYF.

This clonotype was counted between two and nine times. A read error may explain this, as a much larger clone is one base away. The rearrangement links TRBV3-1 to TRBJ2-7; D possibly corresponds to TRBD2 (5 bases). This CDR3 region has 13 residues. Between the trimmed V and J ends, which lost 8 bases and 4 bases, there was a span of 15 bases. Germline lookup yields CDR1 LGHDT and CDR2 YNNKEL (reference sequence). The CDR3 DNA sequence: TGTGCCAGCGGCGAGGACTCCGTATACGAGCAGTACTTC. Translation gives CASGEDSVYEQYF.

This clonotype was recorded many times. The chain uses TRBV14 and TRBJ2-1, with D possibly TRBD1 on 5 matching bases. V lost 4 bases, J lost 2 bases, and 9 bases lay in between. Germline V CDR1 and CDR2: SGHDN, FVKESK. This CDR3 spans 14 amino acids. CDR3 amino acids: CASSRGSAYNEQFF. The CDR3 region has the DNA TGTGCCAGCAGCCGGGGCAGCGCCTACAATGAGCAGTTCTTC.

This CDR3 reads CASSLDSGIIIYEQYF. The CDR3, as DNA: TGCGCCAGCAGCTTGGATAGCGGGATTATCATCTACGAGCAGTACTTC. The rearrangement links TRBV5-1 to TRBJ2-7, with TRBD2 identical over 8 bases. V was pared by 0 bases and J by 3 bases, with 8 bases of the junction left unmatched. The germline V gene encodes CDR1 SGHRS and CDR2 YFSETQ. This CDR3 comprises 16 residues.

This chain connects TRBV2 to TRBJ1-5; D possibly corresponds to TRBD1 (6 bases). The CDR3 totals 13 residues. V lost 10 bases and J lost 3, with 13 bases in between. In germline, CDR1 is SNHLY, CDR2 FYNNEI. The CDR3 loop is CATKGGFNQPQHF. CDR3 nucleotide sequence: TGTGCCACTAAGGGGGGCTTCAATCAGCCCCAGCATTTT.